The 10 T cell receptor beta chains listed next were all sequenced from one sample in a study of CD8+ T cells in alopecia areata. Extraction and reverse transcription of RNA yielded cDNA as the sequencing template. Libraries were prepared by immunoSEQ multiplex PCR; TCRdb keeps only in-frame clonotypes and omits some of them. This table holds roughly 190,000 clones, 45% to 75% found once. The treatment here: oral pan-JAK inhibitor, 5-10 mg twice daily. Specimen: CD4+ T cells sorted from blood, collected at week 4, from a patient treated with tofacitinib. The source is a human donor with alopecia areata.

The chain couples TRBV11-2 to TRBJ2-3; D possibly corresponds to TRBD1 (5 bases). Trimming left V 2 bases short and J 1 base short, with 10 bases between. The CDR3 spans 15 residues. Germline CDR1 is SGHAT and CDR2 is FQNNGV. CDR3 residues: CASSLIQGRTDTQYF. The CDR3 DNA is TGTGCCAGCAGCTTAATCCAGGGTCGCACAGATACGCAGTATTTT.

The count of this clone is one. V and J are TRBV10-3 and TRBJ2-5, with D possibly TRBD2 on 6 matching bases. The V gene lost 3 bases and the J gene lost 2 bases, with 13 bases spanning the gap. Germline V lookup: CDR1 ENHRY, CDR2 SYGVKD. This CDR3 spans 15 amino acids. The CDR3 here is CAISDSLRGQETQYF. The CDR3 DNA follows: TGTGCCATCAGTGACTCCCTCCGGGGGCAAGAGACCCAGTACTTC.

This clone appeared a single time. The chain is built from TRBV5-1 and TRBJ2-2; tentatively, D is TRBD2 (6 bases). V dropped 2 bases and J dropped 6 bases, with 11 bases sitting between them. CDR3 size: 14 residues. The germline V gene encodes CDR1 SGHRS and CDR2 YFSETQ. In DNA, the CDR3 is TGCGCCAGCAGCTTCCCTAGCGCCGCCGGGGAGCTGTTTTTT. Its protein is CASSFPSAAGELFF.

This chain connects TRBV28 to TRBJ2-7; D remains unclear. CDR1 and CDR2 from the germline V gene are MDHEN and SYDVKM. V lost 6 bases, J lost 3 bases, and 6 bases lay in between. This CDR3 has 11 residues. CDR3 in amino acids: CASRALYEQYF. In DNA, the CDR3 is TGTGCCAGCAGGGCCCTCTACGAGCAGTACTTC.

The genes are TRBV30 and TRBJ2-1, with 9 bases identical to TRBD2. CDR3 size: 15 residues. Germline CDR1 is GTSNPN and CDR2 is SVGIG (reference sequence). V shed 4 bases, J shed 5 bases, and the junction held 9 bases outside the gene matches. CDR3: CAWTYGLARDNEQFF. DNA for the CDR3: TGTGCCTGGACCTATGGACTAGCGAGGGACAATGAGCAGTTCTTC.

V is TRBV9 and J is TRBJ2-3, with D perhaps given as TRBD1 or TRBD2 (5 bases each). CDR3 length: 15 amino acids. V was shortened by 4 bases and J by 4 bases, with 16 bases between the two germline ends. CDR1 is SGDLS, CDR2 YYNGEE, per germline. CDR3 protein: CASSQGFLGPDTQYF. Here the CDR3 DNA reads TGTGCCAGCAGCCAGGGCTTTTTGGGACCAGATACGCAGTATTTT.

This clone was picked up a small number of times. The genes are TRBV30 and TRBJ2-6; D is uncertain. V lost 0 bases to trimming and J lost 1 base, with 13 bases between them. The CDR3 has 17 residues. Germline V gene lookup returns CDR1 GTSNPN and CDR2 SVGIG (reference sequence). CDR3 DNA sequence: TGTGCCTGGAGTGTTGCCCGTTCTAAGTCTGGGGCCAACGTCCTGACTTTC. Its protein product is CAWSVARSKSGANVLTF.

V is TRBV30 and J is TRBJ1-1; the D is unclear. The germline gives CDR1 GTSNPN, CDR2 SVGIG (reference sequence). The CDR3 runs 14 residues. V was pared by 3 bases and J by 11 bases, with 22 bases between. The CDR3 spells CAWRELPEREAAFF. Here the CDR3 DNA reads TGTGCCTGGAGAGAACTCCCTGAAAGGGAAGCGGCTTTCTTT.

CDR3 residues: CASSQGAGQNEKLFF. The CDR3 DNA reads as TGTGCCAGCAGCCAGGGGGCGGGACAGAATGAAAAACTGTTTTTT. This rearrangement joins TRBV4-2 to TRBJ1-4, with 7 bases fitting TRBD1. V shed 3 bases and J 5 bases; nucleotides not matched to a gene: 6. Germline V CDR1 and CDR2: LGHNA, YNFKEQ. There are 15 residues in the CDR3.

This chain uses TRBV6-6 with TRBJ1-2; a possible D gene is TRBD1 (6 bases). Per germline, CDR1 MNHNY and CDR2 SVGAGI (reference sequence). CDR3 length: 13 residues. The V and J ends lost 5 bases and 3 bases respectively, with 10 bases between them. CDR3 bases: TGTGCCAGCAGTCCCGGACAGCACTATGGCTACACCTTC. This encodes CASSPGQHYGYTF.